This T cell receptor (beta chain) was obtained from a study of tumor and adjacent non-tumor tissue in lung cancer. In the study overall: The cohort had roughly 11 adenocarcinoma, 2 squamous cell and 1 small cell patients. Study results and limitations: Normal lung showed higher cumulative top 100 clone frequency than tumor.

With regard to this clonotype: Antigen unknown. Germline is not matched at one junction end, which may reflect a read error.

The CDR3 has 12 amino acids. The germline V gene has CDR1 WSHSY and CDR2 SAAADI. RNA was extracted from bulk tissue without any cell sorting. Newly diagnosed lung cancer patients had thoracic surgery in China, August–November 2014, without prior chemotherapy. A modified ARM-PCR protocol with three rounds of nested PCR amplified TCRbeta. MiXCR was run by TCRdb on the multiplex PCR reads, yielding one entry per CDR3 protein. Among 71,000 or so distinct CDR3 sequences, around 86% were seen once, and the ten largest hold roughly 14%. Input material: lung tumor tissue. The sequence was collected from a woman aged 50 to 60 with non-small cell lung cancer. The chain has TRBV10-2 and TRBJ1-1; a weak D match, TRBD1 (5 bases). CDR3 bases: TGTGCCAGCAGGGACCCGAACACTGAAGTCTTCTTT. Translated, it gives CASRDPNTEVFF.